The rows below give T cell receptor beta chains drawn from one sample of a study of TIL therapy for anti-PD-1-resistant metastatic lung cancer. Profiling relied on immunoSEQ multiplex PCR, and the TCRdb table lists in-frame clones only, not all of them. The sample consists of more than 9,000 clones, 58% of them appearing once. Specimen: tumor tissue, collected at baseline. The receptors come from a person between 25 and 79 years old with non-small cell lung cancer. CDR3s include the opening cysteine and the closing phenylalanine or tryptophan. A D gene is named only where the DNA matches it firmly. Part of the rows lack a size; the others show once, few, many or a class for expanded clones.

.	.	TRBV7-6	TRBJ2-3	TGTGCCAGCAGCTTAGATGGCTCGGGGCTGCGCGTTCGGTATTTT	CASSLDGSGLRVRYF
medium-sized	TRBD2	TRBV5-1	TRBJ2-1	TGCGCCAGCAGCTTGGAGGACGGGAGCGGGGATGAGCAGTTCTTC	CASSLEDGSGDEQFF
.	.	TRBV27	TRBJ2-1	TGTGCCAGCAGTTTTACCCCTCCGCGGGAGCAGTTCTTC	CASSFTPPREQFF
few	TRBD1	TRBV4-2	TRBJ2-3	TGTGCCAGCAGCTACGGACAGGAGAGCACAGATACGCAGTATTTT	CASSYGQESTDTQYF
.	.	TRBV7-9	TRBJ2-6	TGTGCCAGCAGCTCGAGCTTGGGGACTGGGGCCAACGTCCTGACTTTC	CASSSSLGTGANVLTF
.	.	TRBV30	TRBJ2-3	TGTGCCTGGAGCCGGCTAGATACGCAGTATTTT	CAWSRLDTQYF
.	.	TRBV11-2	TRBJ1-6	TGTGCCAGCAGCTTAGGATGGTTTGGTGATTCACCCCTCCACTTT	CASSLGWFGDSPLHF
.	TRBD1	TRBV5-4	TRBJ2-5	TGTGCCAGCAGCCCCTCAGGGGGTGGTCCCACCCGACAAGAGACCCAGTACTTC	CASSPSGGGPTRQETQYF
few	.	TRBV7-9	TRBJ2-3	TGTGCCAGCAGCTTTGGTCCTACAGATACGCAGTATTTT	CASSFGPTDTQYF
.	.	TRBV15	TRBJ1-5	TGTGCCACCAGCAGGGGGGGGGCGGGTCAGCCCCAGCATTTT	CATSRGGAGQPQHF
.	.	TRBV6-5	TRBJ1-2	TGTGCCAGCAGTACTGACAGCGACTATGGCTACACCTTC	CASSTDSDYGYTF
.	TRBD2	TRBV27	TRBJ2-7	TGTGCCAGCAGTTTGTTGACTAGCGGATTTCCCTACGAGCAGTACTTC	CASSLLTSGFPYEQYF
.	.	TRBV30	TRBJ2-4	TGTGCCTGGGAGAATCGAGCCAAAAACATTCAGTACTTC	CAWENRAKNIQYF
.	.	TRBV9	TRBJ2-3	TGTGCCAGCAGCGCCGTGACATACCCCACAGATACGCAGTATTTT	CASSAVTYPTDTQYF
.	.	TRBV25-1	TRBJ1-5	TGTGCCAGCAGTGACGGGGGTAGCAATCAGCCCCAGCATTTT	CASSDGGSNQPQHF
.	.	TRBV27	TRBJ2-7	TGTGCCAGCAGTCCATCACCCCAGACCCCACCTGTCCTTTACGAGCAGTACTTC	CASSPSPQTPPVLYEQYF
.	.	TRBV5-1	TRBJ2-1	TGCGCCAGCAGCAGGGCGGATAGCTCCTACAATGAGCAGTTCTTC	CASSRADSSYNEQFF
.	.	TRBV5-1	TRBJ2-4	TGCGCCAGCAGCTTGGCGCTCTCCCTCGGGGCCAAAAACATTCAGTACTTC	CASSLALSLGAKNIQYF
once	.	TRBV6-6	TRBJ1-1	TGTGCCAGCACCGACCAAGAGGACACTGAAGCTTTCTTT	CASTDQEDTEAFF
few	TRBD1	TRBV30	TRBJ1-3	TGTGCCTGGAAATTAGGGGGACAGTTCTCTGGAAACACCATATATTTT	CAWKLGGQFSGNTIYF
medium-sized	.	TRBV5-1	TRBJ2-1	TGCGCCAGCAGCTCGAGGGGATTTACAGGGGGGGATGAGCAGTTCTTC	CASSSRGFTGGDEQFF
medium-sized	.	TRBV6-5	TRBJ1-3	TGTGCCAGCAGTCCGGGGGTGGGAAACACCATATATTTT	CASSPGVGNTIYF
.	.	TRBV28	TRBJ2-7	TGTGCCAGCAGCCCTCTCGTTCGGGCAGACGAGCAGTACTTC	CASSPLVRADEQYF
medium-sized	.	TRBV19	TRBJ1-1	TGTGCCAGTAGTATTGGTCAGAACACTGAAGCTTTCTTT	CASSIGQNTEAFF
few	TRBD2	TRBV5-4	TRBJ2-2	TGTGCCAGCAGCTTGGAAGCGGGAGCTGTCGGGGAGCTGTTTTTT	CASSLEAGAVGELFF
.	TRBD1	TRBV19	TRBJ2-5	TGTGCCAGTACCCAGACAGGGTGGACAGAGACCCAGTACTTC	CASTQTGWTETQYF
few	.	TRBV7-9	TRBJ2-3	TGTGCCAGCAGCCAGACCGATACGCAGTATTTT	CASSQTDTQYF
.	TRBD1	TRBV27	TRBJ2-2	TGTGCCAGCAGTCACTTAACAGGGGCGGCGGACACCGGGGAGCTGTTTTTT	CASSHLTGAADTGELFF
.	.	TRBV6-5	TRBJ1-1	TGTGCCAGCAAAACCTTGGGATCCACTGAAGCTTTCTTT	CASKTLGSTEAFF
.	TRBD1	TRBV5-5	TRBJ1-3	TGTGCCAGCAGTTCAGGGGGCACTGGAAACACCATATATTTT	CASSSGGTGNTIYF
.	TRBD1	TRBV10-3	TRBJ2-2	TGTGCCATCTCGACAGGGTACGACACCGGGGAGCTGTTTTTT	CAISTGYDTGELFF
.	.	TRBV5-4	TRBJ2-6	TGTGCCAGCAGCTTGGGGGATGGGGCCAACGTCCTGACTTTC	CASSLGDGANVLTF
.	TRBD2	TRBV12-5	TRBJ2-1	TGTGCTAGTGGAACTAGCGTCACACGGAATGAGCAGTTCTTC	CASGTSVTRNEQFF
.	TRBD1	TRBV14	TRBJ2-7	TGTGCCAGCAGCCAAGAAGCTGCATTCGTAACCGGGACAGGGTCCTACGAGCAGTACTTC	CASSQEAAFVTGTGSYEQYF
medium-sized	TRBD2	TRBV19	TRBJ2-7	TGTGCCAGTAGTTTACTAGCGCGGGGGTCCAACGAGCAGTACTTC	CASSLLARGSNEQYF
.	TRBD2	TRBV28	TRBJ2-3	TGTGCCAGCCGGGGAGCTAGCGGGGGTGTGGGTCTTGTTTTT	CASRGASGGVGLVF
.	TRBD2	TRBV2	TRBJ2-3	TGTGCCAGCCGGCCTAGCGGGGGGGCCACAGATACGCAGTATTTT	CASRPSGGATDTQYF
.	TRBD2	TRBV12-5	TRBJ2-3	TGTGCTAGTGGTTTGGTAGGACTAGCGAGCACAGATACGCAGTATTTT	CASGLVGLASTDTQYF
few	.	TRBV28	TRBJ2-6	TGTGCCAGCAGGCGGCGGGTGGGGCCGGCCAACGTCCTGACTTTC	CASRRRVGPANVLTF
few	.	TRBV9	TRBJ2-3	TGTGCCAGCAGCGTCGACGGGAGTAGCACAGATACGCAGTATTTT	CASSVDGSSTDTQYF
.	.	TRBV10-3	TRBJ2-5	TGTGCCATCGGGCGCGGACCACGGGAGACCCAGTACTTC	CAIGRGPRETQYF